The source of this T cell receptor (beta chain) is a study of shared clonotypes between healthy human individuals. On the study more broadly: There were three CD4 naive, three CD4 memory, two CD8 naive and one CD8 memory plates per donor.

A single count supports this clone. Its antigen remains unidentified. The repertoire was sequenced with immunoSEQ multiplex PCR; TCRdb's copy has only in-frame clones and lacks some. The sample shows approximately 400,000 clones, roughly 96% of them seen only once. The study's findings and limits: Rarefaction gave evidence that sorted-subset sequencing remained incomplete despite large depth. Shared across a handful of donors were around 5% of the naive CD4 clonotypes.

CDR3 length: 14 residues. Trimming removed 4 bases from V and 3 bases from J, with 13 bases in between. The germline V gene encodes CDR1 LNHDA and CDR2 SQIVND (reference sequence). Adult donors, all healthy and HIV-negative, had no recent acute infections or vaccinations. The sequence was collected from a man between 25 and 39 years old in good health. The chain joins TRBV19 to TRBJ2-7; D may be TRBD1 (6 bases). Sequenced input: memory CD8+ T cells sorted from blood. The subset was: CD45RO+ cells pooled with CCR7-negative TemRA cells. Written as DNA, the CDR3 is TGTGCCAGTAGTAGGGCAGGGGACGGCTACGAGCAGTACTTC. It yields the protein CASSRAGDGYEQYF.